The 20 T cell receptor beta chains listed next were all sequenced from one sample in a study of OX40 agonist ivuxolimab in advanced cancers. Sequencing used immunoSEQ multiplex PCR; TCRdb keeps in-frame clones, though not all of them. The data contain around 53,000 clones, roughly 90% of them singletons. Sequences were derived from CD4+ or CD8+ T cells sorted from blood, sampled in a trial of the OX40 agonist ivuxolimab. The receptors were gathered from an adult with an advanced solid tumor such as melanoma, head and neck, liver or kidney cancer.

This chain connects TRBV28 to TRBJ1-2, with D uncertain. Trimming left V 7 bases short and J 6 bases short, with 18 bases between. CDR3 length: 14 residues. Germline V gene lookup returns CDR1 MDHEN and CDR2 SYDVKM. The DNA of the CDR3 is TGTGCCAGCACCTCCTCCCCGGGTTTGGATGGCTACACCTTC. It translates to CASTSSPGLDGYTF.

In this sample, this clone turned up a few times. The rearrangement uses TRBV11-2 and TRBJ2-2; 9 bases are shared with TRBD1. Germline V gene sequence: CDR1 SGHAT, CDR2 FQNNGV. V dropped 1 base and J dropped 5; count of bases not matched to a gene: 8. This CDR3 has 17 amino acids. The CDR3 spells CASSLARPGQGTGELFF. The CDR3 nucleotides are TGTGCCAGCAGCTTAGCAAGACCGGGACAGGGTACCGGGGAGCTGTTTTTT.

This chain uses TRBV19 with TRBJ2-3, with D uncertain. Trimming left V 1 base short and J 1 base short, with 12 bases between. Germline loops: CDR1 LNHDA, CDR2 SQIVND (reference sequence). This CDR3 is 16 amino acids long. CDR3 loop: CASSIGGWSGTDTQYF. DNA of the CDR3: TGTGCCAGTAGTATAGGGGGTTGGTCTGGCACAGATACGCAGTATTTT.

The chain recombines TRBV10-1 with TRBJ2-2; a possible D gene is TRBD2 (6 bases). Deletions cut 0 bases from V and 0 bases from J, with 17 bases between. Germline values: CDR1 WNHNN, CDR2 SYGVQD (reference sequence). This CDR3 spans 19 amino acids. The CDR3 is CASSESRDPGVTNTGELFF. CDR3 nucleotide sequence: TGCGCCAGCAGTGAGTCTCGGGACCCGGGAGTAACGAACACCGGGGAGCTGTTTTTT.

This chain uses TRBV11-2 with TRBJ1-2, with TRBD1 matching over 8 bases. Germline CDR1 SGHAT, CDR2 FQNNGV. The CDR3 spans 16 residues. The J segment lost 6 bases and the V segment lost 5 bases, leaving 14 bases of the junction unmatched. The CDR3 protein is CASSPVTADRGNGYTF. The CDR3, as DNA: TGTGCCAGCAGCCCAGTAACTGCCGACAGGGGAAATGGCTACACCTTC.

This clone was observed a single time. The chain combines TRBV6-1 with TRBJ1-3, with TRBD1 identical over 9 bases. V trimming: 4 bases; J trimming: 1 base; junction bases outside the gene matches: 5. CDR1 is MNHNS, CDR2 SASEGT, per germline. CDR3 length: 16 amino acids. CDR3 in amino acids: CASSVRQGGSGNTIYF. The CDR3 nucleotides read TGTGCCAGCAGTGTGAGACAGGGGGGGTCTGGAAACACCATATATTTT.

This rearrangement joins TRBV5-1 to TRBJ1-3, with 8 bases lining up with TRBD1. V lost 6 bases and J lost 2; bases outside the gene matches: 7. Germline values: CDR1 SGHRS, CDR2 YFSETQ. The CDR3 has 15 amino acids. CDR3 DNA sequence: TGCGCCAGCACCCAAACAGGGGGTCCTGGAAACACCATATATTTT. It specifies CASTQTGGPGNTIYF.

Regarding this clone: The same CDR3 can be traced to other DNA sequences in this sample. The J gene is TRBJ2-3, the V gene TRBV18; D unclear. The CDR3 is 12 amino acids. Per germline, CDR1 KGHSH and CDR2 LQKENI. Deletions cut 6 bases from V and 2 bases from J, with 6 bases between. The CDR3 DNA reads TGTGCCAGCTCGCCGTCCACAGATACGCAGTATTTT. Its protein is CASSPSTDTQYF.

This clone showed up just a few times. CDR3 bases: TGTGCCAGCAGCTTAGGAGGACTTAATGAAAAACTGTTTTTT. This sequence encodes CASSLGGLNEKLFF. The chain combines TRBV7-8 with TRBJ1-4; D unclear. This CDR3 is 14 amino acids long. Germline V gene lookup returns CDR1 SGHVS and CDR2 FQNEAQ. Trimming took off 1 base at V and 4 bases at J, with 7 bases between the two ends.

This chain links TRBV9 with TRBJ1-6, with TRBD1 as a possible D gene (5 bases). Germline CDR1 is SGDLS and CDR2 is YYNGEE. The CDR3 is made up of 15 amino acids. The V end was cut by 3 bases, the J end by 10 bases, with 17 bases between. CDR3 coding DNA: TGTGCCAGCAGCGCCGTTGTGGGGCCGGAGTCACCCCTCCACTTT. Translating it yields CASSAVVGPESPLHF.

This chain uses TRBV28 with TRBJ2-7, with 9 bases fitting TRBD2. This CDR3 has 14 residues. CDR1 and CDR2 from the germline V gene are MDHEN and SYDVKM. V trimming: 3 bases; J trimming: 9 bases; junction bases outside the gene matches: 9. CDR3 sequence reads: CASSFVAGVSPQYF. The CDR3, as DNA: TGTGCCAGCAGTTTTGTAGCGGGAGTTTCCCCGCAGTACTTC.

V gene TRBV5-1 combines with J gene TRBJ2-5, with 12 positions matching TRBD2. Germline CDR1 and CDR2: SGHRS and YFSETQ. After removal of 0 bases from V and 4 bases from J, the junction contained 4 bases not matched to a gene. The CDR3 spans 16 residues. The CDR3 nucleotides are TGCGCCAGCAGCTTGGCCTCTAGCGGGAGGGGAGAGACCCAGTACTTC. Amino acids: CASSLASSGRGETQYF.

This clone has only one observation. This rearrangement joins TRBV9 to TRBJ2-1; 8 nucleotides agree with TRBD2. V gave up 0 bases and J gave up 3 bases; unmatched junction bases: 2. Germline assignment: CDR1 SGDLS and CDR2 YYNGEE. This CDR3 comprises 15 residues. The CDR3 is CASSVALAGYNEQFF. CDR3 coding DNA: TGTGCCAGCAGCGTAGCTCTAGCGGGCTACAATGAGCAGTTCTTC.

The rearrangement uses TRBV6-1 and TRBJ2-1; tentative D call: TRBD2 (6 bases). V lost 6 bases to trimming and J lost 4 bases, with 13 bases between them. From germline, CDR1 is MNHNS and CDR2 SASEGT. The CDR3 covers 14 residues. The CDR3 spells CASSAGTGYNEQFF. The CDR3 DNA sequence: TGTGCCAGCAGCGCCGGGACTGGATACAATGAGCAGTTCTTC.

The chain recombines TRBV9 with TRBJ2-4; TRBD2 might be the D (5 bases). CDR1 SGDLS and CDR2 YYNGEE come from the germline V gene. The ends were cut back, 4 bases at V and 14 bases at J, with 19 bases in the middle. This CDR3 comprises 13 residues. This CDR3 is CASSSSPLGLKYF. The CDR3 DNA follows: TGTGCCAGCAGCTCATCCCCGTTAGGACTGAAGTACTTC.

The count of this clone is one. This sequence joins TRBV7-3 and TRBJ2-7; 11 nucleotides match TRBD2. Germline CDR1 and CDR2: SGHTA and FQGTGA. The CDR3 has 14 residues. V lost 6 bases to trimming and J lost 4 bases; unmatched junction nucleotides: 5. CDR3 in DNA: TGTGCCAGCAGGACCGGGACTAGCGGTTACGAGCAGTACTTC. Translating it yields CASRTGTSGYEQYF.

The CDR3 sequence: CARDGGVNIQYF. In DNA form, the CDR3 reads TGTGCCCGAGACGGGGGGGTAAACATTCAGTACTTC. The chain has TRBV30 and TRBJ2-4; 8 nucleotides match TRBD2. CDR1 and CDR2 (germline): GTSNPN, SVGIG (reference sequence). This CDR3 has 12 residues. V shed 8 bases and J 6 bases; nucleotides not matched to a gene: 6. The full variable domain, with the rest looked up from reference TRBV30 and TRBJ2-4, is SQTIHQWPATLVQPVGSPLSLECTVEGTSNPNLYWYRQAAGRGLQLLFYSVGIGQISSEVPQNLSASRPQDRQFILSSKKLLLSDSGFYLCARDGGVNIQYFGAGTRLSVL.

The table lists this clone with a count of one. The chain employs TRBV11-1 and TRBJ2-1; D unresolved. Per germline, CDR1 SGHAT and CDR2 FQDESV (reference sequence). The ends were cut back, 7 bases at V and 5 bases at J, with 15 bases in the middle. CDR3 length: 14 amino acids. The DNA of the CDR3 is TGTGCCAGCACCTCCCAGGACCTCAACAATGAGCAGTTCTTC. It specifies CASTSQDLNNEQFF. Using reference TRBV11-1 and TRBJ2-1 for the parts outside the CDR3, the full variable domain is EAEVAQSPRYKITEKSQAVAFWCDPISGHATLYWYRQILGQGPELLVQFQDESVVDDSQLPKDRFSAERLKGVDSTLKIQPAELGDSAMYLCASTSQDLNNEQFFGPGTRLTVL.

The rearrangement joins TRBV15 to TRBJ2-5; D gene uncertain. Germline values: CDR1 LNHNV, CDR2 YYDKDF (reference sequence). Trimming cost V 0 bases and J 4 bases, with 6 bases left between them. This CDR3 region has 13 residues. The CDR3 DNA follows: TGTGCCACCAGCAGAGATCCCCTAGAGACCCAGTACTTC. It specifies CATSRDPLETQYF.

The chain combines TRBV5-1 with TRBJ2-7, with a weak D call TRBD1 (6 bases). Trimming removed 1 base at V and 4 bases at J, with 9 bases between. The CDR3 is 13 amino acids. The germline CDR1 and CDR2 sequences are SGHRS and YFSETQ. For the CDR3, the DNA is TGCGCCAGCAGCTTGAACAGGGTGTACGAGCAGTACTTC. Protein product: CASSLNRVYEQYF.